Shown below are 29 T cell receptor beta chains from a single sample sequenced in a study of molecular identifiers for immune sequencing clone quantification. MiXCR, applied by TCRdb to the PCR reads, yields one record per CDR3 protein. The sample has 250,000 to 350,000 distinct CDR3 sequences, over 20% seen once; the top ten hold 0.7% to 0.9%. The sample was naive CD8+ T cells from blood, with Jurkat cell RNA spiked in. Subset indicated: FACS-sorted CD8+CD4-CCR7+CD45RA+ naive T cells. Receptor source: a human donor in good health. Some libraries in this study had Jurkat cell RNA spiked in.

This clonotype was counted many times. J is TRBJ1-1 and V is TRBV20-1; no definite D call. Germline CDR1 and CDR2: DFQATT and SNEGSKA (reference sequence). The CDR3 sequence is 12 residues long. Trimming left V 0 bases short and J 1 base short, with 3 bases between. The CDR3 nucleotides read TGCAGTGCTAGAGATGAGAACACTGAAGCTTTCTTT. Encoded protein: CSARDENTEAFF.

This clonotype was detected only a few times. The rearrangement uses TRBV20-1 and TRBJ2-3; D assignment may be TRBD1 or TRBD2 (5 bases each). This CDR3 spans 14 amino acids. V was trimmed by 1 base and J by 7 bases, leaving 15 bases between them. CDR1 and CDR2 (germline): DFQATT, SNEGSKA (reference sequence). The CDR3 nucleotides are TGCAGTGCTAGAGCCCCGGGGACCGGGAATACGCAGTATTTT. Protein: CSARAPGTGNTQYF.

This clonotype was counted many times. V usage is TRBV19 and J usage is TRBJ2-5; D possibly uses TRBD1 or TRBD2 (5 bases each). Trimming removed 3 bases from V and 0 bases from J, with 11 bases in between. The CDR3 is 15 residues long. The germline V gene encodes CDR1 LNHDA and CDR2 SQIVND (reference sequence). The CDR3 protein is CASSMTGTYQETQYF. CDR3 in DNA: TGTGCCAGTAGTATGACGGGGACGTACCAAGAGACCCAGTACTTC.

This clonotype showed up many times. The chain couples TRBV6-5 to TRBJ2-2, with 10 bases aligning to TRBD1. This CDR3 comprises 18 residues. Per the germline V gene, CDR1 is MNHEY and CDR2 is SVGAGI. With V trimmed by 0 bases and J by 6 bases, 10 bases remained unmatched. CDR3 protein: CASSYSDRGLSNPGELFF. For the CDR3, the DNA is TGTGCCAGCAGTTACTCTGACAGGGGGCTTTCCAACCCCGGGGAGCTGTTTTTT.

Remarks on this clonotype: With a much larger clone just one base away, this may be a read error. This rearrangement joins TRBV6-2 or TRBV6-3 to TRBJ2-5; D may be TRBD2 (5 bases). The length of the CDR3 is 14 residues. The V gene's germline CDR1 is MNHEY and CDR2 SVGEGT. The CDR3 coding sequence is TGTGCCTGCAGTCCTTGGACTTCCGACCAGACCCAGTACTTC. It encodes CACSPWTSDQTQYF.

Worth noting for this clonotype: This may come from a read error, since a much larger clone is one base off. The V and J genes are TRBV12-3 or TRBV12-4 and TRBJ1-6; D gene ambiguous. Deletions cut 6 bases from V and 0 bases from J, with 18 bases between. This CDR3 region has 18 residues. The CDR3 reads CASSSSSSWGSYNSPLHF. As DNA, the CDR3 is TGTGCCAGCAGCTCTTCGTCGTCATGGGGCTCCTATAATTCACCCCTCCACTTT.

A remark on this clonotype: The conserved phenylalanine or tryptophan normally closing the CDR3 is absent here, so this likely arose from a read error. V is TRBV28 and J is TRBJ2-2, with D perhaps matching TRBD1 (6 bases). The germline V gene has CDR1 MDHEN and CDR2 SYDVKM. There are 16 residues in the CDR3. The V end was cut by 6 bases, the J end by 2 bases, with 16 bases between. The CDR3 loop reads CASSQPGTYNTGELFS. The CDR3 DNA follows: TGTGCCAGCAGCCAACCCGGGACATATAACACCGGGGAGCTGTTTTCT.

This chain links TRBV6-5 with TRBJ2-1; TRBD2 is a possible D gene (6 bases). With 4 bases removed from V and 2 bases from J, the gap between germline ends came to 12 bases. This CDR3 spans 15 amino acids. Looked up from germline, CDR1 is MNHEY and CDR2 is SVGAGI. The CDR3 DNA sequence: TGTGCCAGCAGTTTTGTAGCGGCCACCTACAATGAGCAGTTCTTC. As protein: CASSFVAATYNEQFF.

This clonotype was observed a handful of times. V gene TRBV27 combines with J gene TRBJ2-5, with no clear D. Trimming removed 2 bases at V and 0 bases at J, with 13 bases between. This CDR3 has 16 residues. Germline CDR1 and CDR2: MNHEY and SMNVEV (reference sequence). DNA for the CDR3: TGTGCCAGCAGTTTAACTGGCGGAATGTACCAAGAGACCCAGTACTTC. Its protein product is CASSLTGGMYQETQYF.

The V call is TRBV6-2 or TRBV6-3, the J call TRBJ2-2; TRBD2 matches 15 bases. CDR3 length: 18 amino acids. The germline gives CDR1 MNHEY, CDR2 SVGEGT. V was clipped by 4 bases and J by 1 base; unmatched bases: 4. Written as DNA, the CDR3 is TGTGCCAGCAGTTCTACGGGACTAGCGGGAGGGAACACCGGGGAGCTGTTTTTT. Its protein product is CASSSTGLAGGNTGELFF.

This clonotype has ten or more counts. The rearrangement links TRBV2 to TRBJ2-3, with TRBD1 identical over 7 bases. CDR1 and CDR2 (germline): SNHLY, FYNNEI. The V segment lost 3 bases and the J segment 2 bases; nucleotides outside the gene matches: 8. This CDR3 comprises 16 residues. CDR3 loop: CASSDLDRPTTDTQYF. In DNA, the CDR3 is TGTGCCAGCAGTGATTTGGACAGGCCAACCACAGATACGCAGTATTTT.

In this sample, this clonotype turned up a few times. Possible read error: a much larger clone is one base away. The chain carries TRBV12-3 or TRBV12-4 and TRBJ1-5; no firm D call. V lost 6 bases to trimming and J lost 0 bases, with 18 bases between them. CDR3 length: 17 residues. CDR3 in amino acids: CASSTHEPSYSNQPQHF. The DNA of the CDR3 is TGTGCCAGCAGCACCCACGAACCATCCTATAGCAATCAGCCCCAGCATTTT.

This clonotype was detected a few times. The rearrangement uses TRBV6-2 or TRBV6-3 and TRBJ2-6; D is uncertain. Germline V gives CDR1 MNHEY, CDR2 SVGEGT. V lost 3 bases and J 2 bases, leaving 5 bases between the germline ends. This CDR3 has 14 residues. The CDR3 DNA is TGTGCCAGCAGTTATGAAGCTGGGGCCAACGTCCTGACTTTC. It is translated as CASSYEAGANVLTF.

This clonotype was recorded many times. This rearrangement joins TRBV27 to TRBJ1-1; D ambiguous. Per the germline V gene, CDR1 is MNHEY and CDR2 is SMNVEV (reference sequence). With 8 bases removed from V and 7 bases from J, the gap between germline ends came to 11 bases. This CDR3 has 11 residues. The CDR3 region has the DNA TGTGCCAGCCTCCGAGGGAGTGAAGCTTTCTTT. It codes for CASLRGSEAFF.

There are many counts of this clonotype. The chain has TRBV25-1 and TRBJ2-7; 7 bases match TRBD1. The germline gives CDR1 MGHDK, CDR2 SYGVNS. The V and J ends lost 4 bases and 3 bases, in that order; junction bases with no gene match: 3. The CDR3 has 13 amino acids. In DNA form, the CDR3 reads TGTGCCAGCAGTGGACAGGGACGCTACGAGCAGTACTTC. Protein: CASSGQGRYEQYF.

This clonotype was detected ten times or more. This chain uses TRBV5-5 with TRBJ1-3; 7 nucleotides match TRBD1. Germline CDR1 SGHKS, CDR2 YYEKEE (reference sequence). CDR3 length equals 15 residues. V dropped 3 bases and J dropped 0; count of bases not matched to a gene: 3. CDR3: CASSWGQSSGNTIYF. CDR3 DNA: TGTGCCAGCAGCTGGGGACAGTCCTCTGGAAACACCATATATTTT.

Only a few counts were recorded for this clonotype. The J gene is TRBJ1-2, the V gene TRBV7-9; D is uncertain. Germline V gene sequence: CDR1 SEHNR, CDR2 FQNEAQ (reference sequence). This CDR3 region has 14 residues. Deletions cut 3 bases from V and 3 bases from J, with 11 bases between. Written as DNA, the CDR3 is TGTGCCAGCAGCTTGATGGGTTCCGACTATGGCTACACCTTC. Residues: CASSLMGSDYGYTF.

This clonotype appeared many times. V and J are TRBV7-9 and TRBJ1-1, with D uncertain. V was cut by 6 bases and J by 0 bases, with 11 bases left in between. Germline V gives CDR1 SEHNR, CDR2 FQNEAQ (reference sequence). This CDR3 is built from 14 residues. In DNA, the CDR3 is TGTGCCAGCAGTCCTAGGGTCCTGAACACTGAAGCTTTCTTT. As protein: CASSPRVLNTEAFF.

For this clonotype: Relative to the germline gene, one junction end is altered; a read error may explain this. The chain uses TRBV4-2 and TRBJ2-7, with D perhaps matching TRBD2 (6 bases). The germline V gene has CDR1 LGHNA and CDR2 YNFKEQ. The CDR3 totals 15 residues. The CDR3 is CVSSQVGGTSYEQYF. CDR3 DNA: TGTGTCAGCAGCCAAGTCGGGGGTACCTCCTACGAGCAGTACTTC.

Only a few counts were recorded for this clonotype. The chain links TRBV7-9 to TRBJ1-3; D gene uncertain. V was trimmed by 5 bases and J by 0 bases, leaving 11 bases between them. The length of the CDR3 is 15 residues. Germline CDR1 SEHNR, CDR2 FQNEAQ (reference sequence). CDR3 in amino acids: CASSPGYISGNTIYF. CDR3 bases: TGTGCCAGCAGCCCTGGCTATATCTCTGGAAACACCATATATTTT.

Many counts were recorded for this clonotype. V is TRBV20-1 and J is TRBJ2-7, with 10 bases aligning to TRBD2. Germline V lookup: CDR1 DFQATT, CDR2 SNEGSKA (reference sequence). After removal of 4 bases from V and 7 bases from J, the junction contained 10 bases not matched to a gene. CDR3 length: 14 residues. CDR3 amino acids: CSAIPGTSASEQYF. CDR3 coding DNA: TGCAGTGCTATACCCGGGACTAGCGCGTCGGAGCAGTACTTC.

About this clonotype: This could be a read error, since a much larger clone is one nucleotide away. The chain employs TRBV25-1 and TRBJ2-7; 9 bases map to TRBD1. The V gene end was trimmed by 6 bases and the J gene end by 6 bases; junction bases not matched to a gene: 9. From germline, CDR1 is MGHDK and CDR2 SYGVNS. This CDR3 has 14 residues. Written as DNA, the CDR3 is TGTGCCAGCAGCATTGGAAAGACAGGGGGCGAGCAGTACTTC. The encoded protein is CASSIGKTGGEQYF.

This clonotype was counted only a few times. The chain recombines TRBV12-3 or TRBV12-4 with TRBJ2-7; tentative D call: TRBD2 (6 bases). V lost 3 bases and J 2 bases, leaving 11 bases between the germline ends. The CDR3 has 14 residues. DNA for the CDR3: TGTGCCAGCAGTTTTTCAGGGACTCCCTACGAGCAGTACTTC. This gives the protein CASSFSGTPYEQYF.

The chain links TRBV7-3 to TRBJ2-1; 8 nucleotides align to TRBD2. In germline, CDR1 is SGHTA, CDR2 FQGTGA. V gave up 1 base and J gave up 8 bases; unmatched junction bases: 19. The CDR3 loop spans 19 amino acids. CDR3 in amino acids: CASSLNPPSVAGGLDEQFF. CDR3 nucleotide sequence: TGTGCCAGCAGCTTAAACCCCCCTAGTGTTGCGGGAGGCTTGGATGAGCAGTTCTTC.

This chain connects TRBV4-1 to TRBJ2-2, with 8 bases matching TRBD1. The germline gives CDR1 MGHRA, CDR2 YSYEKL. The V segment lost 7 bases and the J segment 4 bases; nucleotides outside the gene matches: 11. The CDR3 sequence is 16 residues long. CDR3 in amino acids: CASIDKLQGATGELFF. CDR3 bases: TGCGCCAGCATCGACAAACTCCAGGGGGCCACCGGGGAGCTGTTTTTT.

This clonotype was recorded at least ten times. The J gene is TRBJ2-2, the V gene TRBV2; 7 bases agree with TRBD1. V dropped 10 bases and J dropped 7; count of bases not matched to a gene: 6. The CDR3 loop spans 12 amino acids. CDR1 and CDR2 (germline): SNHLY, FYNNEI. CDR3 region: CAIGQAGGELFF. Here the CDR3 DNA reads TGTGCCATCGGACAGGCGGGCGGGGAGCTGTTTTTT.

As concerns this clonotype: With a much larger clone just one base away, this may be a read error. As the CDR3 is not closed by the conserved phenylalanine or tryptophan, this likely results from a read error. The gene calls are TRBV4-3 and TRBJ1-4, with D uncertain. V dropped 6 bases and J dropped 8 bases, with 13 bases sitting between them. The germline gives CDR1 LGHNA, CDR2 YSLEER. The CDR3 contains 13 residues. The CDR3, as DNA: TGCGCCAGCAGAGATAGGGATGGGGAAAAACTGTTTCTT. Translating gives CASRDRDGEKLFL.

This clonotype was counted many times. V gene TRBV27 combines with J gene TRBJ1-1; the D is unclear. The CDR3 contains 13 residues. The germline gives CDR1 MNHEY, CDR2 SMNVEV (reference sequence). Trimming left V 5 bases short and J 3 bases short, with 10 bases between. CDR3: CASSPHRDTEAFF. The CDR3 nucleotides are TGTGCCAGCAGTCCCCACCGAGACACTGAAGCTTTCTTT.

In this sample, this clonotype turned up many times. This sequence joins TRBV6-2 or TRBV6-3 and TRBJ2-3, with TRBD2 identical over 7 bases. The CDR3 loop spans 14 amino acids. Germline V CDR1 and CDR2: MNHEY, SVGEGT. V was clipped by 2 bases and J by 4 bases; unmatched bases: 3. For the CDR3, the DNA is TGTGCCAGCAGTTACGCGGGAGTCCCAGATACGCAGTATTTT. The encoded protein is CASSYAGVPDTQYF.